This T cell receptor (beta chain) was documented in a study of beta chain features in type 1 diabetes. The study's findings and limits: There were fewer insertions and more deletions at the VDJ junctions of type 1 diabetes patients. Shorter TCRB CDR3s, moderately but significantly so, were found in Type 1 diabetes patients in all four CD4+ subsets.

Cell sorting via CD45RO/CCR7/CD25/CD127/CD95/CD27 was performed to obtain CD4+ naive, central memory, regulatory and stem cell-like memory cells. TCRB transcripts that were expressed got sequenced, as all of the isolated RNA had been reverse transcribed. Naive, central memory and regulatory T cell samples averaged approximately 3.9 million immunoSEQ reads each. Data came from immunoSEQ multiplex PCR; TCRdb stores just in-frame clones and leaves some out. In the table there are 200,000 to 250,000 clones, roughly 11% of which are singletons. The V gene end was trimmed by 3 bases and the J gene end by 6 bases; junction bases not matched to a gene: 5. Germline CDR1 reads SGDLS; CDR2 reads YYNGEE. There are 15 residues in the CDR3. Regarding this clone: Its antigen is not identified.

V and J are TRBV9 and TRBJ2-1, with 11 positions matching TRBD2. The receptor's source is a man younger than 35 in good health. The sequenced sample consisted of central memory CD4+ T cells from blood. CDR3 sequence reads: CASSETSGMSNEQFF. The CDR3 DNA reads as TGTGCCAGCAGCGAGACTAGCGGGATGAGCAATGAGCAGTTCTTC.